The present T cell receptor beta chain was sequenced within a study of cytomegalovirus exposure and HLA in healthy donors. Whole-study findings and limits: Most sequenced TCRs were rare (though some public TCRs occurred in many donors). Accounts indicate the classifier identified cytomegalovirus status with strong specificity and sensitivity. Some TCR beta chains (more than 150 of them) were listed as cytomegalovirus-associated.

The donors were part of the validation cohort, which consisted of about 120 subjects and was separate from the first cohort of 670 or so subjects. Germline V gives CDR1 SNHLY, CDR2 FYNNEI. The CDR3 has 14 amino acids. With 1 base removed from V and 4 bases from J, the gap between germline ends came to 10 bases. Notes on this clone: Its target is unknown.

Sequenced by immunoSEQ multiplex PCR; TCRdb stores in-frame clones only, minus some. The sample has some 190,000 clones; roughly 86% are singletons. The sample comprised PBMCs. The gene calls are TRBV2 and TRBJ1-2; D not resolved. The TCR sequence derives from a young man in good health and CMV-seropositive. CDR3 nucleotide sequence: TGTGCCAGCAGTGAAGGCAGCTCCACCTATGGCTACACCTTC. As protein: CASSEGSSTYGYTF.